This entry lists 15 T cell receptor beta chains sequenced from one sample in a study of response to subunit inactivated influenza vaccine. TCRdb analysed the RT-PCR reads with MiXCR anew, one entry per CDR3 protein. Of over 450,000 distinct CDR3 sequences listed, over 10% are singletons. The source material was PBMCs from blood, sampled 40 to 50 days after vaccination. These receptor sequences come from a man between 50 and 59 years old who received an inactivated influenza vaccine.

The V gene is TRBV11-1, the J gene TRBJ1-1; tentatively, D is TRBD1 (6 bases). V was shortened by 5 bases and J by 1 base, with 11 bases between the two germline ends. CDR1 is SGHAT and CDR2 is FQDESV in the germline V gene (reference sequence). This CDR3 comprises 14 residues. The CDR3: CASSLQQGNTEAFF. CDR3 DNA: TGTGCCAGCAGCCTCCAACAGGGGAACACTGAAGCTTTCTTT. The entire variable domain, with the rest obtained from reference TRBV11-1 and TRBJ1-1, is as follows: EAEVAQSPRYKITEKSQAVAFWCDPISGHATLYWYRQILGQGPELLVQFQDESVVDDSQLPKDRFSAERLKGVDSTLKIQPAELGDSAMYLCASSLQQGNTEAFFGQGTRLTVV.

This clonotype was detected many times. V gene TRBV20-1 combines with J gene TRBJ2-6, with D maybe TRBD1 (5 bases). Germline assignment: CDR1 DFQATT and CDR2 SNEGSKA (reference sequence). Deletions cut 5 bases from V and 0 bases from J, with 11 bases between. The CDR3 sequence is 15 residues long. The CDR3 DNA reads TGCAGTGCTGGATCCACAGGCTCTGGGGCCAACGTCCTGACTTTC. Protein sequence: CSAGSTGSGANVLTF.

This clonotype was found many times. This rearrangement joins TRBV6-5 to TRBJ2-1; D is possibly TRBD2 (5 bases). Per the germline V gene, CDR1 is MNHEY and CDR2 is SVGAGI. The germline V and J ends were trimmed by 0 bases and 0 bases, with 12 bases remaining between them. The CDR3 runs to 17 residues. As DNA, the CDR3 is TGTGCCAGCAGTTACTCGGGCAGCGGTAGCTCCTACAATGAGCAGTTCTTC. This gives the protein CASSYSGSGSSYNEQFF.

This clonotype occurred many times. J is TRBJ2-3 and V is TRBV12-3 or TRBV12-4, with D possibly matching TRBD1 (5 bases). V lost 10 bases and J 2 bases, leaving 16 bases between the germline ends. The CDR3 totals 14 residues. CDR3 sequence (DNA): TGTGCCACCAAGTGGGGCGGACCCACAGATACGCAGTATTTT. Translation gives CATKWGGPTDTQYF.

J is TRBJ1-1 and V is TRBV5-1; D perhaps matches TRBD1 (5 bases). Germline values: CDR1 SGHRS, CDR2 YFSETQ. V lost 0 bases, J lost 6 bases, and 12 bases lay in between. The CDR3 sequence is 14 residues long. CDR3: CASSLAQGFSEAFF. In DNA, the CDR3 is TGCGCCAGCAGCTTGGCTCAGGGATTCTCTGAAGCTTTCTTT.

This clonotype turned up a few times. This chain links TRBV5-1 with TRBJ2-5, with unresolved D. The CDR3 has 13 residues. The V end lost 3 bases, the J end lost 4 bases, and 10 bases lay between the germline ends. Germline CDR1 SGHRS, CDR2 YFSETQ. In DNA form, the CDR3 reads TGCGCCAGCAGCTACCACCCCGGAGAGACCCAGTACTTC. As protein: CASSYHPGETQYF.

The chain carries TRBV4-3 and TRBJ2-3; TRBD2 is a possible D gene (7 bases). CDR1 LGHNA and CDR2 YSLEER come from the germline V gene. CDR3 length equals 15 residues. V was trimmed by 4 bases and J by 3 bases, leaving 14 bases between them. The CDR3 reads CASSLRGGFTDTQYF. In DNA, the CDR3 is TGCGCCAGCAGCCTCCGCGGGGGCTTTACAGATACGCAGTATTTT.

The J gene is TRBJ1-5, the V gene TRBV6-1; no definite D call. The CDR3 covers 15 residues. Between the trimmed V and J ends, which lost 7 bases and 2 bases, there was a span of 15 bases. CDR1 is MNHNS and CDR2 is SASEGT in the germline V gene. CDR3 bases: TGTGCCAGCACCCCGTCGGGTGCGGGCAATCAGCCCCAGCATTTT. Its protein product is CASTPSGAGNQPQHF.

This clonotype turned up a few times. The chain is built from TRBV6-6 and TRBJ2-3; D unclear. The CDR3 sequence is 13 residues long. The V end was cut by 6 bases, the J end by 3 bases, with 10 bases between. In germline, CDR1 is MNHNY, CDR2 SVGAGI (reference sequence). CDR3 nucleotides: TGTGCCAGCAGCCTCGAGTGGACAGATACGCAGTATTTT. The encoded protein is CASSLEWTDTQYF.

This clonotype occurred a few times. The chain links TRBV29-1 to TRBJ2-1, with 9 bases fitting TRBD1. This CDR3 is built from 13 residues. The V segment lost 3 bases and the J segment 7 bases; nucleotides outside the gene matches: 4. Germline lookup yields CDR1 SQVTM and CDR2 ANQGSEA. The CDR3 loop reads CSVEGQGVNEQFF. CDR3 sequence (DNA): TGCAGCGTTGAGGGACAGGGAGTTAATGAGCAGTTCTTC.

The genes are TRBV12-3 or TRBV12-4 and TRBJ2-3; 7 nucleotides agree with TRBD1. There are 16 residues in the CDR3. V was clipped by 1 base and J by 5 bases; unmatched bases: 9. The DNA for the CDR3 is TGTGCCAGCAGTTTAGGGCAGGGGGTTATGTTAGATACGCAGTATTTT. Residues: CASSLGQGVMLDTQYF.

The chain has TRBV28 and TRBJ2-7; a weak D match, TRBD1 (6 bases). This CDR3 is 17 amino acids long. V lost 2 bases to trimming and J lost 0 bases, with 17 bases between them. CDR1 MDHEN and CDR2 SYDVKM come from the germline V gene. The CDR3 loop is CASSLPLRQVLSYEQYF. CDR3 in DNA: TGTGCCAGCAGTTTACCCCTGCGACAGGTACTCTCCTACGAGCAGTACTTC. Filled out from reference TRBV28 and TRBJ2-7, the complete variable domain reads DVKVTQSSRYLVKRTGEKVFLECVQDMDHENMFWYRQDPGLGLRLIYFSYDVKMKEKGDIPEGYSVSREKKERFSLILESASTNQTSMYLCASSLPLRQVLSYEQYFGPGTRLTVT.

The rearrangement uses TRBV10-3 and TRBJ2-1, with 8 positions matching TRBD2. Germline loops: CDR1 ENHRY, CDR2 SYGVKD. There are 15 residues in the CDR3. V trimming: 0 bases; J trimming: 8 bases; junction bases outside the gene matches: 6. Here the CDR3 DNA reads TGTGCCATCAGTGAGTCGAAGCGGGAGACGGATGAGCAGTTCTTC. This sequence encodes CAISESKRETDEQFF.

The sample holds a few counts of this clonotype. The chain is built from TRBV7-2 and TRBJ1-5; D gene uncertain. Trimming removed 2 bases at V and 0 bases at J, with 8 bases between. CDR3 size: 15 residues. Per the germline V gene, CDR1 is SGHTA and CDR2 is FQGNSA. CDR3 sequence reads: CASSLSGYSNQPQHF. CDR3 in DNA: TGTGCCAGCAGCTTAAGCGGGTATAGCAATCAGCCCCAGCATTTT.

This clonotype has a count of ten or more. The V gene is TRBV5-1, the J gene TRBJ1-1; weak D call: TRBD1 (5 bases). V shed 2 bases and J shed 8 bases, with 13 bases lying between them. Germline V gives CDR1 SGHRS, CDR2 YFSETQ. The CDR3 totals 13 residues. CDR3 DNA: TGCGCCAGCAGCTTAGGGTTGGACAAGGAAGCTTTCTTT. Translating it yields CASSLGLDKEAFF.